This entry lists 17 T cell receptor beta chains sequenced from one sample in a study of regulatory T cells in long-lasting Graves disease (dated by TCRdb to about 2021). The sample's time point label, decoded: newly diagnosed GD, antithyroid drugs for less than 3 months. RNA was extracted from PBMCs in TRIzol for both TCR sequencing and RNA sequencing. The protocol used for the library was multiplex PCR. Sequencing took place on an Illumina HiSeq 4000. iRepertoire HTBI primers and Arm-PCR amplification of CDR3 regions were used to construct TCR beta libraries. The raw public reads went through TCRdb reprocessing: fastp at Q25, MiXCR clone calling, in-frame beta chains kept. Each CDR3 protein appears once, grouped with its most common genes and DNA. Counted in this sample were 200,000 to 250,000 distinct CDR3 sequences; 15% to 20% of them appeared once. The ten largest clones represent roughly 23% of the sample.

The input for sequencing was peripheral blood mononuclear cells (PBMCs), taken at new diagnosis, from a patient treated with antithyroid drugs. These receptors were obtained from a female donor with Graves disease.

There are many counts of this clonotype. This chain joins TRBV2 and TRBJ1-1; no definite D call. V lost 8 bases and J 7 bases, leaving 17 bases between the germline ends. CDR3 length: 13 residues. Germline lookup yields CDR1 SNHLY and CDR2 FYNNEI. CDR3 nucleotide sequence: TGTGCCAGCGATGGGAGCGGGTCCCATGAAGCTTTCTTT. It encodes CASDGSGSHEAFF.

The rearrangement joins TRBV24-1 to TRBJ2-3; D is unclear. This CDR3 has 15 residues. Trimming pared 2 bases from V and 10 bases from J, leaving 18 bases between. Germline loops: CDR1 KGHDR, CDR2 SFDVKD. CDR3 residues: CATSDSGLGRASQYF. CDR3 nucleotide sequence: TGTGCCACCAGTGATTCTGGGCTAGGAAGGGCCTCGCAGTATTTT.

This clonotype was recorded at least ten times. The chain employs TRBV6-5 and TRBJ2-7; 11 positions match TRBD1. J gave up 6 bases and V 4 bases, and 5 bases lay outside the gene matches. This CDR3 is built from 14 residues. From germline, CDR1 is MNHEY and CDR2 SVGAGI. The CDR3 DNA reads TGTGCCAGCAGTTGGGCGGGACAGGGGGGCGAGCAGTACTTC. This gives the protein CASSWAGQGGEQYF.

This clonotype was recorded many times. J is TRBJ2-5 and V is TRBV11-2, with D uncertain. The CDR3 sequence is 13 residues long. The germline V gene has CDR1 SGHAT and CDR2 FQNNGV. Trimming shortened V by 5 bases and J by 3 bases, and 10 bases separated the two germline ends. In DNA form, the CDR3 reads TGTGCCAGCAGCCCGCTGCTTGAAGAGACCCAGTACTTC. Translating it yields CASSPLLEETQYF. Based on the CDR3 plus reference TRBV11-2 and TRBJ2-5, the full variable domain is EAGVAQSPRYKIIEKRQSVAFWCNPISGHATLYWYQQILGQGPKLLIQFQNNGVVDDSQLPKDRFSAERLKGVDSTLKIQPAKLEDSAVYLCASSPLLEETQYFGPGTRLLVL.

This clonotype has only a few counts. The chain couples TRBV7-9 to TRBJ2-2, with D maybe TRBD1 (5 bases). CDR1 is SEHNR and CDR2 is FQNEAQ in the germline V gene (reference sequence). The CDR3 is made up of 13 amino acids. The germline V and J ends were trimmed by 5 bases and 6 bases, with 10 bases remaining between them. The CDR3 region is CASSPGFAGELFF. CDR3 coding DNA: TGTGCCAGCAGCCCAGGGTTCGCCGGGGAGCTGTTTTTT.

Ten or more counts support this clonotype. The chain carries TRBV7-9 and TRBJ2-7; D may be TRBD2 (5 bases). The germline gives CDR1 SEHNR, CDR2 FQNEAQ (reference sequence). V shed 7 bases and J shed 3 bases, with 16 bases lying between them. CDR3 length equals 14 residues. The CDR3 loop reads CASTPLGGSYEQYF. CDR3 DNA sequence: TGTGCCAGCACCCCCCTAGGTGGGAGCTACGAGCAGTACTTC. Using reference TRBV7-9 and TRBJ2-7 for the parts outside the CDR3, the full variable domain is DTGVSQNPRHKITKRGQNVTFRCDPISEHNRLYWYRQTLGQGPEFLTYFQNEAQLEKSRLLSDRFSAERPKGSFSTLEIQRTEQGDSAMYLCASTPLGGSYEQYFGPGTRLTVT.

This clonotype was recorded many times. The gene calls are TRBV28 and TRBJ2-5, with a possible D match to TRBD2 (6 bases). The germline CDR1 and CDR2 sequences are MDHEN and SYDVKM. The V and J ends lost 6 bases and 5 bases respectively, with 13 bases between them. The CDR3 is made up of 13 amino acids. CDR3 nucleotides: TGTGCCAGCAGCAGGACCCGGGGGGAGACCCAGTACTTC. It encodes CASSRTRGETQYF.

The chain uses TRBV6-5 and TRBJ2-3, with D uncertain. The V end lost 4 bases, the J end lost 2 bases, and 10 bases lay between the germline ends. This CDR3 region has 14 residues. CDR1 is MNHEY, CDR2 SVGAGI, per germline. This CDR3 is CASSWSASTDTQYF. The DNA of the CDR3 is TGTGCCAGCAGTTGGTCAGCTTCCACAGATACGCAGTATTTT.

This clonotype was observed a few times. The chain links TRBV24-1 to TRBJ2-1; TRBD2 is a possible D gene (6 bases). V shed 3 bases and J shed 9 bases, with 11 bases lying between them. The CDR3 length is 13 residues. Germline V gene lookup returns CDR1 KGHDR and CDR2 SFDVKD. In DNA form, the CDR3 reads TGTGCCACCAGTGATGTGGGGGGAGGTGAGCAGTTCTTC. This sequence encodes CATSDVGGGEQFF.

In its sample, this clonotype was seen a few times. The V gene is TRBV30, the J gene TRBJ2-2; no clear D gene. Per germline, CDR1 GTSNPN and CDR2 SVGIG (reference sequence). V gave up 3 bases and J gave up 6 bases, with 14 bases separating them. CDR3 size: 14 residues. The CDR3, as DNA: TGTGCCTGGAGAGAAGGGTTAAACGCCGGGGAGCTGTTTTTT. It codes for CAWREGLNAGELFF. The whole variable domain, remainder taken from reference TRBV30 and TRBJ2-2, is SQTIHQWPATLVQPVGSPLSLECTVEGTSNPNLYWYRQAAGRGLQLLFYSVGIGQISSEVPQNLSASRPQDRQFILSSKKLLLSDSGFYLCAWREGLNAGELFFGEGSRLTVL.

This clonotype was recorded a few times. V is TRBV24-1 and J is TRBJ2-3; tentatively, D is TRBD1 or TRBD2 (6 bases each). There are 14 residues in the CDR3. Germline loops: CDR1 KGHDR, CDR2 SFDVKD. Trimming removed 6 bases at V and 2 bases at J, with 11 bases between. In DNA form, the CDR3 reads TGTGCCACCAGTCTGGAGGGGGACACAGATACGCAGTATTTT. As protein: CATSLEGDTDTQYF.

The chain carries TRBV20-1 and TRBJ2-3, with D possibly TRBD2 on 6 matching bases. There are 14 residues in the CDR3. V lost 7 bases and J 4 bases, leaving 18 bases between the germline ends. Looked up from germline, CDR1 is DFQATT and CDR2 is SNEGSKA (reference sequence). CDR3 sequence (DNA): TGCAGTGTAGACGGCGGGGTAACGGCAGATACGCAGTATTTT. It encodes CSVDGGVTADTQYF.

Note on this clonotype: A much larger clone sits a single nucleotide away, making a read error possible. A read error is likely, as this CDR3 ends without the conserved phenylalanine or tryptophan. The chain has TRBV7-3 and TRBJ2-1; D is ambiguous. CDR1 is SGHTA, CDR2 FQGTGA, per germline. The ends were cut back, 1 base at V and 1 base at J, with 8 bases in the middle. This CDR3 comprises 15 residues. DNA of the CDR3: TGTGCCAGCAGCTTAAACCCCGCATCCTACAATGAGCAGTTCCTC. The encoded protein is CASSLNPASYNEQFL.

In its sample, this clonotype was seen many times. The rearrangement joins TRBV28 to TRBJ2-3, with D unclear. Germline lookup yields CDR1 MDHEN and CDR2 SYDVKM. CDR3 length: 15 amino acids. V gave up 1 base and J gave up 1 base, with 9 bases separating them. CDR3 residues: CASSLSPWGTDTQYF. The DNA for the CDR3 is TGTGCCAGCAGTTTATCTCCGTGGGGCACAGATACGCAGTATTTT.

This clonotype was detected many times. The CDR3 DNA reads as TGCAGTGCTAGAGATACAGGGGCGGATACGCAGTATTTT. Its protein is CSARDTGADTQYF. The rearrangement links TRBV20-1 to TRBJ2-3; 7 bases line up with TRBD1. V was clipped by 0 bases and J by 6 bases; unmatched bases: 3. Germline CDR1 and CDR2: DFQATT and SNEGSKA (reference sequence). The CDR3 is made up of 13 amino acids.

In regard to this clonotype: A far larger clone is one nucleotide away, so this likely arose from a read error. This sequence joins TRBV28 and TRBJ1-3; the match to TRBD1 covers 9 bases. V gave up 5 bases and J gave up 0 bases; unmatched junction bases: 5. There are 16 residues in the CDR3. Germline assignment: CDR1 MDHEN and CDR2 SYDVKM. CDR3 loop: CASSGTGTSSGNTIYF. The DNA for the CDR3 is TGTGCCAGCAGTGGGACAGGGACGAGCTCTGGAAACACCATATATTTT.

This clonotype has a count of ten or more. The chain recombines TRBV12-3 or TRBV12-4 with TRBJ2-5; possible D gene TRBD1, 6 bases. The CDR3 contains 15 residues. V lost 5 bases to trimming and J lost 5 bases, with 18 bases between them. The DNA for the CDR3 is TGTGCCAGCAGTAAAGCACAGGGTAGCAGGGAGACCCAGTACTTC. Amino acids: CASSKAQGSRETQYF.